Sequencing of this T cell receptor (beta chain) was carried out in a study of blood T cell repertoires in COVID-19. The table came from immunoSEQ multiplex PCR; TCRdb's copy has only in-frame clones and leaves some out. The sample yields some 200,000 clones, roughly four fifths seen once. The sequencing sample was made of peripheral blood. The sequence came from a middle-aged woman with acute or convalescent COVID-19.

The CDR3 loop is CASSLPAGVNEQYF. The CDR3 DNA reads TGTGCCAGCAGTTTACCAGCGGGAGTTAACGAGCAGTACTTC. The rearrangement links TRBV28 to TRBJ2-7, with TRBD2 matching 8 bases. From germline, CDR1 is MDHEN and CDR2 SYDVKM. This CDR3 is built from 14 residues. After removal of 2 bases from V and 5 bases from J, the junction contained 5 bases not matched to a gene. Full variable domain (outside the CDR3, taken from reference TRBV28 and TRBJ2-7): DVKVTQSSRYLVKRTGEKVFLECVQDMDHENMFWYRQDPGLGLRLIYFSYDVKMKEKGDIPEGYSVSREKKERFSLILESASTNQTSMYLCASSLPAGVNEQYFGPGTRLTVT.